These T cell receptor beta chains were read from a single sample in a study of blood T cell repertoires in COVID-19. Here immunoSEQ multiplex PCR was the method, and the copy in TCRdb shows in-frame clones only, minus some. The sample gives about 90,000 clones, less than 90% of which show up once; 1.2% is in the top ten. Specimen: peripheral blood. Every receptor here comes from an elderly man with active or convalescent COVID-19. CDR3s include the opening cysteine and the closing phenylalanine or tryptophan. Fields, in order: clone size, D gene, V gene, J gene, CDR3 protein, CDR3 DNA. D genes are given only for firm matches. Clone size appears in some rows only: once, few, many, or a class for an expanded clone.

NA	NA	TRBV5-4	TRBJ2-1	CASSSRGGKDNEQFF	TGTGCCAGCAGCAGCCGAGGAGGAAAGGACAATGAGCAGTTCTTC
few	NA	TRBV7-9	TRBJ1-1	CASSLGPGVNTEAFF	TGTGCCAGCAGCCTAGGGCCGGGGGTGAACACTGAAGCTTTCTTT
NA	NA	TRBV12-5	TRBJ1-2	CASASVLGNYGYTF	TGTGCTAGTGCCTCCGTTTTGGGCAACTATGGCTACACCTTC
few	TRBD1	TRBV7-6	TRBJ1-3	CASSLAQGAFSGNTIYF	TGTGCCAGCAGCTTAGCCCAGGGGGCTTTCTCTGGAAACACCATATATTTT
NA	NA	TRBV29-1	TRBJ2-7	CSAESGQGGDEQYF	TGCAGCGCCGAAAGTGGGCAGGGGGGCGACGAGCAGTACTTC
NA	NA	TRBV28	TRBJ2-2	CASSLSALGELFF	TGTGCCAGCAGCCTATCTGCCCTCGGGGAGCTGTTTTTT
NA	NA	TRBV29-1	TRBJ2-2	CSALTKNANTGELFF	TGCAGCGCCCTGACAAAGAACGCGAACACCGGGGAGCTGTTTTTT
NA	NA	TRBV9	TRBJ1-5	CASSASGQINQPQHF	TGTGCCAGCAGCGCTTCAGGACAGATCAATCAGCCCCAGCATTTT
NA	NA	TRBV29-1	TRBJ2-3	CSVEGWRARGADTQYF	TGCAGCGTTGAGGGATGGCGGGCCAGGGGCGCAGATACGCAGTATTTT
NA	NA	TRBV10-3	TRBJ2-1	CAISSRQNNEQFF	TGTGCCATCAGTTCAAGACAGAACAATGAGCAGTTCTTC
NA	NA	TRBV10-3	TRBJ2-7	CAISEGPLVAGSYEQYF	TGTGCCATCAGCGAGGGGCCCTTAGTAGCAGGGTCCTACGAGCAGTACTTC
few	NA	TRBV7-3	TRBJ2-5	CASSRGGQETQYF	TGTGCCAGCAGCAGGGGTGGTCAAGAGACCCAGTACTTC
NA	TRBD1	TRBV5-4	TRBJ1-2	CASSLDRDGYTF	TGTGCCAGCAGCTTAGACAGGGACGGCTACACCTTC
NA	NA	TRBV9	TRBJ2-7	CASSMTDGYEQYF	TGTGCCAGCAGTATGACTGACGGCTACGAGCAGTACTTC
NA	NA	TRBV28	TRBJ2-3	CASVEGATDTQYF	TGTGCCAGCGTGGAGGGGGCTACAGATACGCAGTATTTT
NA	TRBD2	TRBV18	TRBJ2-7	CASSPSGLAYEQYF	TGTGCCAGCTCACCATCCGGACTAGCCTACGAGCAGTACTTC
NA	NA	TRBV5-6	TRBJ2-6	CASSLTVSSGANVLTF	TGTGCCAGCAGCCTGACAGTTAGCTCTGGGGCCAACGTCCTGACTTTC
NA	TRBD1	TRBV20-1	TRBJ2-7	CSASLLKTGSPYEQYF	TGCAGTGCTAGTTTATTGAAGACAGGGAGTCCCTACGAGCAGTACTTC
NA	NA	TRBV14	TRBJ1-1	CASSFQGNTEAFF	TGTGCCAGCAGCTTCCAGGGGAACACTGAAGCTTTCTTT
NA	TRBD1	TRBV20-1	TRBJ1-1	CSAGTGSEAFF	TGCAGCGCCGGGACAGGCAGCGAAGCTTTCTTT
NA	TRBD1	TRBV5-1	TRBJ2-3	CASSLRGLSTDTQYF	TGCGCCAGCAGCTTGAGGGGGCTCAGCACAGATACGCAGTATTTT
NA	NA	TRBV6-5	TRBJ1-2	CASRQGGYGYTF	TGTGCCAGCAGACAGGGTGGCTATGGCTACACCTTC
NA	TRBD1	TRBV19	TRBJ2-6	CASSTPARGWAGANVLTF	TGTGCCAGTAGTACCCCCGCCAGGGGGTGGGCTGGGGCCAACGTCCTGACTTTC
NA	TRBD2	TRBV6-2/TRBV6-3	TRBJ2-1	CASTPGGFYNEQFF	TGTGCCAGCACCCCGGGGGGGTTTTACAATGAGCAGTTCTTC
NA	TRBD1	TRBV4-3	TRBJ2-5	CASSQDGTVQETQYF	TGCGCCAGCAGCCAAGACGGGACAGTACAAGAGACCCAGTACTTC
NA	TRBD2	TRBV4-1	TRBJ2-7	CASSQDPNSGRAYEQYF	TGCGCCAGCAGCCAAGATCCCAATAGCGGGAGGGCCTACGAGCAGTACTTC
NA	TRBD2	TRBV7-3	TRBJ2-1	CASSLLASGKYNEQFF	TGTGCCAGCAGCTTACTGGCTAGCGGGAAGTACAATGAGCAGTTCTTC
once	TRBD1	TRBV9	TRBJ1-1	CASSVGAGGATEAFF	TGTGCCAGCAGCGTAGGTGCAGGGGGCGCCACTGAAGCTTTCTTT
NA	NA	TRBV7-9	TRBJ1-1	CASSSGGVTEAFF	TGTGCCAGCAGCTCCGGGGGGGTCACTGAAGCTTTCTTT
NA	TRBD1	TRBV5-5	TRBJ2-5	CASSAQRTGFRETQYF	TGTGCCAGCAGCGCCCAGCGGACAGGATTCCGAGAGACCCAGTACTTC
NA	TRBD2	TRBV20-1	TRBJ2-3	CSASPLVGGSGDTQYF	TGCAGTGCTAGTCCCTTAGTGGGAGGGTCCGGCGATACGCAGTATTTT
NA	NA	TRBV7-2	TRBJ1-5	CASSFDSSNQPQHF	TGTGCCAGCAGCTTCGACAGTAGCAATCAGCCCCAGCATTTT
NA	NA	TRBV7-9	TRBJ2-7	CASSFDHGEQYF	TGTGCCAGCAGCTTCGACCACGGGGAGCAGTACTTC
NA	NA	TRBV7-6	TRBJ2-1	CASSLVPQGTGNEQFF	TGTGCCAGCAGCTTAGTGCCGCAGGGGACCGGCAATGAGCAGTTCTTC
few	NA	TRBV28	TRBJ1-2	CASSFPAGPYGYTF	TGTGCCAGCAGTTTCCCAGCAGGGCCCTATGGCTACACCTTC
NA	TRBD1	TRBV6-5	TRBJ2-7	CASEGQGVVQYF	TGTGCCAGCGAGGGACAGGGGGTTGTGCAGTACTTC
NA	NA	TRBV7-9	TRBJ2-7	CASSRLGICLWEQYF	TGTGCCAGCAGTAGACTCGGGATTTGCCTCTGGGAGCAGTACTTC
NA	TRBD1	TRBV12-3/TRBV12-4	TRBJ1-2	CASDRDTNYGYTF	TGTGCCAGCGACAGGGATACAAACTATGGCTACACCTTC
NA	NA	TRBV6-5	TRBJ1-1	CASKAGPSNTEAFF	TGTGCCAGCAAGGCGGGACCTTCGAACACTGAAGCTTTCTTT
NA	TRBD2	TRBV7-8	TRBJ2-7	CASSPAGTSGRPSYEQYF	TGTGCCAGCAGCCCAGCCGGGACTAGCGGGCGCCCCTCCTACGAGCAGTACTTC
NA	NA	TRBV4-2	TRBJ1-5	CASSQDVLGGQPQHF	TGTGCCAGCAGCCAAGACGTATTAGGGGGTCAGCCCCAGCATTTT
NA	NA	TRBV28	TRBJ1-2	CASSLGGGGGRYGYTF	TGTGCCAGCAGTTTGGGTGGCGGGGGGGGCAGGTATGGCTACACCTTC
NA	NA	TRBV15	TRBJ2-2	CATSSLAGARELFF	TGTGCCACCAGCAGTCTCGCGGGGGCCCGGGAGCTGTTTTTT
NA	TRBD1	TRBV6-6	TRBJ2-1	CASSRDRDRGNNEQFF	TGTGCCAGCAGCCGAGACCGGGACAGGGGCAACAATGAGCAGTTCTTC
once	TRBD2	TRBV3-1/TRBV3-2	TRBJ2-4	CASSRLAGGPGAKNIQYF	TGTGCCAGCAGCCGACTAGCGGGAGGGCCTGGGGCCAAAAACATTCAGTACTTC
NA	TRBD2	TRBV6-2/TRBV6-3	TRBJ2-1	CASSYSTGGPRFTYEQFF	TGTGCCAGCAGTTACTCCACGGGAGGGCCTCGGTTTACATATGAGCAGTTCTTC
NA	TRBD2	TRBV27	TRBJ2-5	CASRPVAGGVANQETQYF	TGTGCCAGCAGGCCCGTAGCGGGGGGAGTAGCGAACCAAGAGACCCAGTACTTC
NA	TRBD1	TRBV24-1	TRBJ1-5	CATSDPGQGSNQPQHF	TGTGCCACCAGTGATCCGGGACAGGGTAGCAATCAGCCCCAGCATTTT
NA	NA	TRBV3-1/TRBV3-2	TRBJ1-1	CASSQVAGNTEAFF	TGTGCCAGCAGCCAAGTGGCGGGGAACACTGAAGCTTTCTTT
NA	TRBD1	TRBV9	TRBJ1-1	CASSADRGLGTEAFF	TGTGCCAGCAGCGCGGACAGGGGGCTAGGGACTGAAGCTTTCTTT
NA	TRBD1	TRBV2	TRBJ2-1	CASSEEGQVGANEQFF	TGTGCCAGCAGTGAAGAAGGACAGGTAGGGGCCAATGAGCAGTTCTTC
once	TRBD1	TRBV19	TRBJ1-5	CASSIYRGDQPQHF	TGTGCCAGTAGTATATACAGGGGAGATCAGCCCCAGCATTTT
NA	TRBD2	TRBV10-3	TRBJ2-7	CAISAAGVYEQYF	TGTGCCATCAGTGCTGCGGGAGTCTACGAGCAGTACTTC
NA	NA	TRBV10-3	TRBJ1-5	CAAQQGPGNQPQHF	TGTGCCGCGCAGCAGGGTCCAGGCAATCAGCCCCAGCATTTT
NA	NA	TRBV11-2	TRBJ1-4	CASSPGFRAKLFF	TGTGCCAGCAGCCCAGGGTTTCGAGCGAAACTGTTTTTT
NA	NA	TRBV18	TRBJ1-5	CASSPREGPQPQHF	TGTGCCAGCTCACCACGGGAGGGACCTCAGCCCCAGCATTTT
NA	NA	TRBV5-4	TRBJ2-1	CASREDRPYRNEQFF	TGTGCCAGCAGGGAGGACAGACCTTACAGGAATGAGCAGTTCTTC
NA	NA	TRBV6-5	TRBJ1-1	CASSYVSGDTEAFF	TGTGCCAGCAGTTACGTTTCCGGGGACACTGAAGCTTTCTTT
NA	TRBD2	TRBV28	TRBJ2-7	CASREGLAIYEQYF	TGTGCCAGCAGGGAGGGACTAGCGATCTACGAGCAGTACTTC
NA	TRBD2	TRBV11-2	TRBJ2-1	CASSITGTSGYYEQFF	TGTGCCAGCAGCATTACCGGGACTAGCGGTTATTATGAGCAGTTCTTC